This T cell receptor (beta chain) came from a study of graft-versus-host responses after intestinal transplantation. Study details: Every recipient underwent anti-thymocyte globulin induction, then tacrolimus and steroids for 3 to 4 years.

Plated together were roughly 200,000 CFSE-labeled responder cells and roughly 200,000 irradiated, violet-dye-labeled stimulator cells. Generated by immunoSEQ multiplex PCR, the TCRdb table keeps only in-frame clones and is missing some. The repertoire holds tens of thousands of clones, about 41% seen once, with about 1.3% in the top ten. This clone turned up a few times. Germline CDR1 reads MNHEY; CDR2 reads SVGAGI. V was pared by 6 bases and J by 1 base, with 3 bases of the junction left unmatched. The CDR3 is 14 amino acids. The TCR comes from a human patient who was an organ donor for intestinal transplantation. V gene TRBV6-5 combines with J gene TRBJ1-5, with 7 bases lining up with TRBD1. Sample: alloreactive CD8+ T cells from a mixed lymphocyte reaction culture, taken before transplantation. Subset defined: CFSE-low proliferating T cells sorted from roughly six-day pre-transplant mixed lymphocyte reaction (GvH or HvG direction). CDR3 protein: CASRQGLSNQPQHF. The CDR3 DNA reads as TGTGCCAGCAGACAGGGGCTCAGCAATCAGCCCCAGCATTTT.